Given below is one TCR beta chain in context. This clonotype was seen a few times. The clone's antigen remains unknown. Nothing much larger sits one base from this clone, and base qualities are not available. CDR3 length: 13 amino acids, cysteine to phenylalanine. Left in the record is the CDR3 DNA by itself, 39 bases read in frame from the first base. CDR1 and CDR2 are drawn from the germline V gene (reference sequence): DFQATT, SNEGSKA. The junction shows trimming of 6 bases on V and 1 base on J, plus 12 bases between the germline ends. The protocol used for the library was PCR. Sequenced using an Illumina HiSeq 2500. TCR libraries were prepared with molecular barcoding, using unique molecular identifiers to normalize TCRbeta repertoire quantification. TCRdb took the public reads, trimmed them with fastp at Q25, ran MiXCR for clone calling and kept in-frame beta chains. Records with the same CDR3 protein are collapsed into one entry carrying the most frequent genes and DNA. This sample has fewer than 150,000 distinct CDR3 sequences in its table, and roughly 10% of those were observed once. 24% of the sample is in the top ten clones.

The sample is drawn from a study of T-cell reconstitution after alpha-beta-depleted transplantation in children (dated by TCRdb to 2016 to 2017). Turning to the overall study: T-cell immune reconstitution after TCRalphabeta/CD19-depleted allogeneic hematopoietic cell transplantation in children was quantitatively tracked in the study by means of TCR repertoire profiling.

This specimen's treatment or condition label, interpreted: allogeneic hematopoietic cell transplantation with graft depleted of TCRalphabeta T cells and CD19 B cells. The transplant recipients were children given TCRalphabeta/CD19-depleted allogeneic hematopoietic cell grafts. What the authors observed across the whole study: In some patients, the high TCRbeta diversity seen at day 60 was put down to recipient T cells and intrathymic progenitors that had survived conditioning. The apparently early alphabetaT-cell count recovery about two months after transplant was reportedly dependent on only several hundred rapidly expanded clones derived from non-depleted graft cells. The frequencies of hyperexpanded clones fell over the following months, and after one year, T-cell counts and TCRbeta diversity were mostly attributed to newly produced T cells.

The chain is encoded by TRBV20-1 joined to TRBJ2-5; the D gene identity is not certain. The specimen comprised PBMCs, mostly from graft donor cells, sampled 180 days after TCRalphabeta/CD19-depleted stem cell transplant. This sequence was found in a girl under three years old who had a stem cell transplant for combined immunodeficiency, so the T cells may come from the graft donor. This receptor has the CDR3 CSAPGRSQETQYF. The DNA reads TGCAGTGCGCCCGGACGGTCCCAAGAGACCCAGTACTTC.